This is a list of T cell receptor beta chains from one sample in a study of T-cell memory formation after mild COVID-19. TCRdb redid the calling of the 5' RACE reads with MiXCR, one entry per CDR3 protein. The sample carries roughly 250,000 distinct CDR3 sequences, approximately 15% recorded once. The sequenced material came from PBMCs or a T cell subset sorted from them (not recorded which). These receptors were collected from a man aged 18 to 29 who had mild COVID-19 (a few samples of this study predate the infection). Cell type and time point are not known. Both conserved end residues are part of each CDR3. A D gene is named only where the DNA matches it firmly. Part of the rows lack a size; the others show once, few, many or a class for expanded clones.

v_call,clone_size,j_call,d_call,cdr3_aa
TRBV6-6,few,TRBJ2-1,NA,CASTPGIHEQFF
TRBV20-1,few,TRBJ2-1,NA,CSALVGLLKAEQFF
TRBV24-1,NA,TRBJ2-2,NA,CATSDSMTGELFF
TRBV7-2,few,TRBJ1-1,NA,CASSFDSGLTEAFF
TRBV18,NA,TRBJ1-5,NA,CASSRGENQPQHF
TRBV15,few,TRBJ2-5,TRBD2,CATSRDYRETQYF
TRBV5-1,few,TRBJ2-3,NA,CASAPITFTDTQYF
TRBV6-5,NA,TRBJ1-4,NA,CASSVSSPWDEKLFF
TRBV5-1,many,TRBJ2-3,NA,CASSLGQVTGTDTQYF
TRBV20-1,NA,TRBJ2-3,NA,CSAKDHLTDTQYF
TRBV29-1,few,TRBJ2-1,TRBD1,CSVSGTGENNEQFF
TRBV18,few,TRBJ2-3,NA,CASSPGESARDTQYF
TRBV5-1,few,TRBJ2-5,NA,CASSTQGETQYF
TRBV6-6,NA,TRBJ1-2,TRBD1,CASSYLGQGALGYTF
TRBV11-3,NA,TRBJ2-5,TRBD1,CASSPGGQGRETQYF
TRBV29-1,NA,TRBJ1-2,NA,CSVEDVPGAFPKYGYTF